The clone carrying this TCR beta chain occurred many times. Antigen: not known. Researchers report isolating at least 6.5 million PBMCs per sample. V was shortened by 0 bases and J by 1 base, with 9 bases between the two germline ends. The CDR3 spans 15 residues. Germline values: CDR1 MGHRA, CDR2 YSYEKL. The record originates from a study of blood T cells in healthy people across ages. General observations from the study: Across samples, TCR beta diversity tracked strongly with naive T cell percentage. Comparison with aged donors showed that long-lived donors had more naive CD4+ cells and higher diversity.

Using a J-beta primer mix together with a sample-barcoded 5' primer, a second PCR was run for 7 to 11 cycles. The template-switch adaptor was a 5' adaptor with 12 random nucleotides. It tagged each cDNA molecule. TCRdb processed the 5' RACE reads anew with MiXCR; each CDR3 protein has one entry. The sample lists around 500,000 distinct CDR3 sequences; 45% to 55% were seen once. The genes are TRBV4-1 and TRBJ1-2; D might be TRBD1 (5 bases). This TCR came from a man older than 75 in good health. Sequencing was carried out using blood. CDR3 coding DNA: TGCGCCAGCAGCCAAGAGGGGCAGGGTAACTATGGCTACACCTTC. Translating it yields CASSQEGQGNYGYTF.